A selection of T cell receptor beta chains follows, all from one sample in a study of metastatic and nonmetastatic thyroid tumors. TCRdb re-analyzed the PCR reads through MiXCR. The sample holds some 20,000 clones; about a sixth are singletons and the top ten take about 19%. Sequenced input: blood. These receptors were collected from a female donor with papillary thyroid cancer or a benign thyroid nodule (not recorded which). Some clones in this sample may be carry-over from other donors' samples. Each CDR3 is given with its conserved first and last residue. The D gene is left open where the match is weak. Rows may omit the clone size; those that give it use once, few, many or a size class.

>medium-sized|TRBV5-1|TRBJ2-3|NA
CASSLGRRTDTQYF
TGCGCCAGCAGCTTGGGGCGGCGCACAGATACGCAGTATTTT
>many|TRBV9|TRBJ2-3|TRBD2
CASSVASSGAPSTDTQYF
TGTGCCAGCAGCGTAGCCTCTAGCGGGGCGCCTAGCACAGATACGCAGTATTTT
>NA|TRBV6-1|TRBJ1-6|NA
CASILTVLRTYNSPLHF
TGTGCCAGCATCCTGACAGTTCTAAGGACCTATAATTCACCCCTCCACTTC
>NA|TRBV7-8|TRBJ2-2|NA
CASSLSPNTGELFF
TGTGCCAGCTCACTTAGCCCGAACACCGGTGAGCTTTTTTTT
>many|TRBV5-1|TRBJ2-5|TRBD1
CASSRGTGLVGPQETQYF
TGCGCCAGCAGCCGGGGGACAGGACTTGTGGGGCCCCAAGAGACCCAGTACTTC
>NA|TRBV6-1|TRBJ2-6|NA
CASSSLGANVLTF
TGTGCTAGCTCCTCCCTAGGGGCCAACGTCCTGACTTTC
>many|TRBV30|TRBJ1-1|NA
CAWTRRGVTEAFF
TGTGCCTGGACCCGCCGGGGAGTCACTGAAGCTTTCTTT
>many|TRBV7-9|TRBJ2-1|NA
CASSGQYNEQFF
TGTGCCAGCAGCGGACAGTACAATGAGCAGTTCTTC
>many|TRBV20-1|TRBJ1-2|NA
CSASFGSNYGYTF
TGCAGTGCTAGCTTCGGGTCGAACTATGGCTACACCTTC
>many|TRBV20-1|TRBJ1-2|TRBD1
CSAGFGQGNYGYTF
TGCAGTGCAGGATTCGGACAGGGTAACTATGGCTACACCTTC
>medium-sized|TRBV10-3|TRBJ1-2|NA
CAISVEGFGYTF
TGTGCCATCAGTGTTGAGGGATTCGGCTACACCTTC
>medium-sized|TRBV6-1|TRBJ1-2|NA
CASRRTHPSYGYTF
TGTGCCAGCAGACGGACGCACCCTAGCTATGGCTACACCTTC
>NA|TRBV5-1|TRBJ1-1|TRBD1
CASSFRTGMNTEAFF
TGCGCCAGCAGCTTTCGGACAGGGATGAACACTGAAGCTTTCTTT
>many|TRBV11-3|TRBJ2-5|NA
CASSLDQWRERETQYF
TGTGCCAGCAGCTTAGATCAGTGGAGGGAGCGAGAGACCCAGTACTTC
>many|TRBV7-2|TRBJ2-3|TRBD1
CASRPGTGVSTDTQYF
TGTGCCAGCAGACCGGGGACAGGGGTTAGCACAGATACGCAGTATTTT
>many|TRBV5-1|TRBJ2-1|NA
CASSSQGYNEQFF
TGCGCCAGCAGCTCCCAGGGCTACAATGAGCAGTTCTTC